This TCR beta chain emerged from a study of vaccination and CD4 T cells after COVID-19 (dated by TCRdb to between 2020 and 2023). Broadly, across the study: SARS-CoV-2 positivity had been established in the convalescent patients by nasal swab PCR, and mild disease was recorded in several of these patients and severe disease in one. Culture stimuli were overlapping spike peptide pools from SARS-CoV-2 and from the common cold coronaviruses HCoV-NL63, HCoV-OC43 and HCoV-229E. In control cultures, a CEFX viral epitope pool was used as positive control, an HIV-1 Nef peptide pool was used as negative control, or no peptide was added. Post-vaccine blood samples were collected a median of 72 days after the second vaccine dose, ranging from roughly 13 to 250 days. Each participant got two doses of either the Pfizer-BioNTech BNT162b2 vaccine (n=8) or the Moderna mRNA-1273 vaccine (n=2). In the convalescent cohort there were six males and four females, among whom were two Hispanic individuals, seven Caucasians, two Asians and one multiracial person. Post-COVID blood samples were collected from convalescent patients a median of around 96 days after diagnosis, with a range of roughly 30 to 161 days. In under 13 COVID-19 convalescent patients and a few infection-naive healthy vaccine recipients, researchers compared the spike-specific CD4+ TCR repertoire from before mRNA vaccination with the repertoire from after.

The treatment or condition label, read with the paper, signifies: 10-day PBMC culture with coronavirus spike peptide pools or control peptides (ViraFEST assay). The ViraFEST assay, used in the study, expanded antigen-specific T cells with peptide pools and then identified the expanded clonotypes through TCR sequencing. The convalescent patients' positive SARS-CoV-2 PCR tests were from March to December 2020, which was before the Alpha, Beta and Delta variants emerged in the United States. Each well held about 2 million PBMCs cultured in IMDM containing roughly 5% human AB serum and roughly 9.7 IU/ml IL-2, with roughly 9.2 ug/ml peptide pools added. On days 3 and 7, half of the culture medium was replaced with fresh IL-2-containing medium. After nine to eleven days of culture, CD4+ T cells were isolated by negative selection with the EasySep CD4+ T cell isolation kit. Ficoll-Paque Plus gradient centrifugation was used to isolate PBMCs from whole blood, and the isolated PBMCs were then either used fresh or cryopreserved at -140C. Triplicate wells were generally used for each culture condition.

Points on this clonotype: This clone's antigen is unknown. Per-base qualities were not stored, and no clone one base away is much larger.

General conclusions and limits of the study: Nearly all vaccine-specific clones in convalescent patients (304 of 307) were mono-reactive for SARS-CoV-2 spike rather than cross-reactive with common cold coronaviruses. Among convalescent patients, a median roughly 90% of the SARS-CoV-2-reactive clones seen after vaccination appeared only after vaccination, which suggests priming specific to the vaccine. Only a relatively small number of convalescent patients were included in the study, and early timepoints following natural infection were not analyzed. An increase in the median number of SARS-CoV-2-reactive clonotypes from 21 after infection to some 38 after vaccination was observed, but the change was not found to be significant.

As encoded in the germline V gene (reference sequence), CDR1 is LNHDA while CDR2 is SQIVND. The junction shows trimming of 3 bases on V and 1 base on J, plus 9 bases between the germline ends. From cysteine to phenylalanine, the CDR3 is 14 amino acids long. Only the CDR3 region is kept as DNA, spanning 42 bases read in frame from base 1. Receptors were amplified or captured by PCR. DNA from cultured CD4+ T cells was subjected to TCR sequencing with the Oncomine TCR Beta short-read assay at the Johns Hopkins FTIC core. Genomic DNA was extracted from the cultured CD4+ T cells with the QIAamp micro DNA kit. Oncomine TCR Beta libraries from cultured CD4+ T cells were pooled with unique dual indexes and sequenced on an Illumina iSeq 100. On the authors' methods: Non-productive sequences were filtered out, and CDR3s that did not start with C, did not end with F or W, or were shorter than 7 amino acids were discarded. Antigen-specific clonotypes were identified with the MANAFEST web application by comparing peptide-stimulated wells with reference and other culture wells. An FDR below 0.05, an odds ratio above 5, and a productive frequency above 0.1% in at least two of three replicate wells were required for clones to be considered positive. A clonotype counted as cross-reactive if it showed significant expansion both in the SARS-CoV-2 spike wells and in at least one common cold coronavirus spike condition. CDR3 homology was assessed with Levenshtein distances (stringdist) and unrooted phylogenetic trees (ape) in R version 3.6.1. TCRdb cleaned the public reads at Q25 with fastp, built clones with MiXCR and kept in-frame beta chains. Every CDR3 protein is listed once, alongside the most common genes and DNA of its rows. What appears here as the V and J calls and clone size reflects TCRdb's work, not the paper's. This sample gives about 10,000 distinct CDR3 sequences in total; roughly 64% of them show up just once. The top ten clonotypes cover 25% to 30% of the sample.

This TCR came from a human donor who had recovered from COVID-19. Sequenced sample: CD4+ T cells from blood, cultured in vitro. The rearranged segments are TRBV19 and TRBJ2-5; D gene: possibly TRBD1, on 6 matching bases. The nucleotide sequence is given as TGTGCCAGTAGTATGGTGGGGGCCCAAGAGACCCAGTACTTC. Translated, this gives CASSMVGAQETQYF.